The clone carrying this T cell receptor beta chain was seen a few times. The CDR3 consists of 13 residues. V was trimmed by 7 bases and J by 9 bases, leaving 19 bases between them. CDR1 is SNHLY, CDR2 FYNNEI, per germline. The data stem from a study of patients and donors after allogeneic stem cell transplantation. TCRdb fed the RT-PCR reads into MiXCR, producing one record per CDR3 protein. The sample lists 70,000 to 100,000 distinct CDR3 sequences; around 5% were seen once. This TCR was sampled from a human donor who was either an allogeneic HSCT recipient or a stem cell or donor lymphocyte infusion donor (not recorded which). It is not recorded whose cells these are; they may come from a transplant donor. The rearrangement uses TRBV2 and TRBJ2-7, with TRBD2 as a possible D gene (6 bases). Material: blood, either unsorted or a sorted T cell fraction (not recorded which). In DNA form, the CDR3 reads TGTGCCAGCACCCCCCAGTGGGGGGAAGTGCAGTACTTC. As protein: CASTPQWGEVQYF.